A selection of T cell receptor beta chains follows, all from one sample in a study of Ad26.COV2.S vaccination and SARS-CoV-2 variants. TCRdb's copy holds only in-frame clones and misses some; the assay was immunoSEQ multiplex PCR. Counted here are 440,000 or so clones, approximately 90% occurring once; the ten biggest clones make up 1.7%. Sequencing used peripheral blood, obtained in a trial of Ad26.COV2.S vaccine versus placebo. These receptors were obtained from a person between 18 and 65 years old who received the Ad26.COV2.S COVID-19 vaccine or a placebo. Both conserved end residues are part of each CDR3. D genes are given only for firm matches. Clone size is given for some rows only: seen once, a few or many times, or a class if the clone is expanded.

CDR3 protein,CDR3 DNA,clone size,V gene,D gene,J gene
CASSKEDRVNTGELFF,TGTGCCAGTAGTAAGGAGGACAGGGTGAACACCGGGGAGCTGTTTTTT,NA,TRBV19,TRBD1,TRBJ2-2
CASSLGWQPGYTTNEKLFF,TGTGCCAGCAGCTTAGGATGGCAGCCCGGGTACACAACTAATGAAAAACTGTTTTTT,NA,TRBV7-8,NA,TRBJ1-4
CASSDWGTEAFF,TGTGCCAGCAGTGATTGGGGGACTGAAGCTTTCTTT,NA,TRBV28,NA,TRBJ1-1
CASSYGAGVLYEQYF,TGTGCCAGCAGTTACGGCGCGGGAGTACTCTACGAGCAGTACTTC,NA,TRBV6-6,TRBD2,TRBJ2-7
CASSDEGVSNQPQHF,TGTGCCAGCAGTGACGAGGGGGTAAGCAATCAGCCCCAGCATTTT,NA,TRBV6-4,NA,TRBJ1-5
CASSPSSVDYASTDTQYF,TGTGCCAGCAGTCCGTCGAGCGTAGACTACGCTAGCACAGATACGCAGTATTTT,NA,TRBV28,NA,TRBJ2-3
CASSFGPSYGYTF,TGTGCCAGCAGCTTTGGACCGAGCTATGGCTACACCTTC,few,TRBV7-3,NA,TRBJ1-2
CASTPRQGWETQYF,TGTGCCAGCACCCCTAGACAGGGCTGGGAGACCCAGTACTTC,NA,TRBV6-2/TRBV6-3,TRBD1,TRBJ2-5
CASSPRGISTDTQYF,TGTGCCAGCTCACCCCGGGGGATTAGCACAGATACGCAGTATTTT,NA,TRBV18,NA,TRBJ2-3
CASSDAGLTEAFF,TGTGCCAGCAGCGATGCGGGATTGACTGAAGCTTTCTTT,NA,TRBV7-9,NA,TRBJ1-1
CASSVGTGNGQPQHF,TGTGCCAGCAGTGTAGGGACAGGTAACGGGCAGCCCCAGCATTTT,NA,TRBV2,TRBD1,TRBJ1-5
CASSPSGDSTDTQYF,TGTGCCAGCTCACCATCCGGGGACAGCACAGATACGCAGTATTTT,NA,TRBV18,NA,TRBJ2-3
CASSVGAAWRGRFRNTEAFF,TGTGCCAGCAGCGTGGGCGCGGCCTGGCGGGGGCGCTTCAGGAACACTGAAGCTTTCTTT,NA,TRBV5-4,NA,TRBJ1-1
CASSLRPTERTGELFF,TGTGCCAGCAGCTTAAGACCGACAGAAAGAACCGGGGAGCTGTTTTTT,NA,TRBV11-1,NA,TRBJ2-2
CASRMASGNTIYF,TGTGCCAGTAGAATGGCCTCTGGAAACACCATATATTTT,few,TRBV19,NA,TRBJ1-3
CASSLNGGYGYTF,TGTGCCAGCAGCTTAAACGGGGGTTATGGCTACACCTTC,NA,TRBV7-3,NA,TRBJ1-2
CASSLVPQGTEAFF,TGCGCCAGCAGCTTGGTTCCACAGGGGACTGAAGCTTTCTTT,NA,TRBV5-1,TRBD1,TRBJ1-1
CASTLSGAGSYEQYF,TGTGCCAGCACCCTATCGGGGGCAGGCTCCTACGAGCAGTACTTC,NA,TRBV7-9,NA,TRBJ2-7
CASSLGSLWEAFF,TGTGCCAGCAGCTTGGGTTCCTTATGGGAGGCTTTCTTT,NA,TRBV5-6,NA,TRBJ1-1
CASRHKRGDGYTF,TGTGCCAGCAGACACAAGCGAGGGGACGGCTACACCTTC,NA,TRBV3-1/TRBV3-2,NA,TRBJ1-2
CASSLGDRDNEKLFF,TGTGCCAGCAGCTTGGGGGACAGGGACAATGAAAAACTGTTTTTT,NA,TRBV5-5,TRBD1,TRBJ1-4
CASSFTGSTDTQYF,TGTGCCAGCAGTTTCACGGGCAGCACAGATACGCAGTATTTT,NA,TRBV28,NA,TRBJ2-3
CASSQDVGQPQHF,TGCGCCAGCAGCCAAGATGTGGGCCAGCCCCAGCATTTT,NA,TRBV4-3,NA,TRBJ1-5
CASSELLAGVRDTQYF,TGTGCCAGCAGTGAATTGCTAGCGGGAGTGAGAGATACGCAGTATTTT,NA,TRBV25-1,TRBD2,TRBJ2-3
CASSVGMSGYTF,TGTGCCAGCAGTGTAGGGATGAGTGGCTACACCTTC,once,TRBV2,NA,TRBJ1-2
CASSDLGGGSTDTQYF,TGTGCCAGCAGCGATCTGGGTGGGGGAAGCACAGATACGCAGTATTTT,NA,TRBV7-8,NA,TRBJ2-3
CATSDQGYTDTQYF,TGTGCCACCAGTGACCAGGGTTACACAGATACGCAGTATTTT,NA,TRBV24-1,NA,TRBJ2-3
CASSESFRQVYEKLFF,TGTGCCAGCAGTGAATCATTCCGACAGGTTTATGAAAAACTGTTTTTT,NA,TRBV6-1,NA,TRBJ1-4
CASSIGGDTEAFF,TGTGCCAGTAGTATAGGCGGGGACACTGAAGCTTTCTTT,NA,TRBV19,NA,TRBJ1-1
CASSPGRGLNQPQHF,TGTGCCAGCTCCCCGGGCAGGGGCCTAAATCAGCCCCAGCATTTT,NA,TRBV18,NA,TRBJ1-5
CASSARQGLNEKLFF,TGTGCCAGCTCGGCACGACAGGGATTAAACGAAAAACTGTTTTTT,NA,TRBV18,TRBD1,TRBJ1-4
CASSRETGWGTEAFF,TGCGCCAGCAGCCGGGAGACAGGGTGGGGGACTGAAGCTTTCTTT,NA,TRBV4-1,TRBD1,TRBJ1-1
CASSFSGTSRPNEQFF,TGTGCCAGCAGCTTCTCCGGGACTAGCCGCCCCAATGAGCAGTTCTTC,NA,TRBV9,TRBD2,TRBJ2-1
CASSGGTGGTEAFF,TGTGCCAGCAGTGGTGGTACAGGGGGCACTGAAGCTTTCTTT,NA,TRBV9,TRBD1,TRBJ1-1
CASSESVGTEAFF,TGCGCCAGCAGTGAGTCCGTGGGCACTGAAGCTTTCTTT,NA,TRBV10-2,NA,TRBJ1-1
CSVETSGSTNEQFF,TGCAGCGTTGAGACTAGCGGGAGTACCAATGAGCAGTTCTTC,once,TRBV29-1,TRBD2,TRBJ2-1
CASSFGAGGVTWGTGELFF,TGTGCCAGCAGTTTTGGGGCCGGCGGGGTAACTTGGGGCACCGGGGAGCTGTTTTTT,NA,TRBV27,NA,TRBJ2-2
CASSPNDGRGDTQYF,TGTGCCAGCAGCCCAAATGACGGGAGGGGCGATACGCAGTATTTT,NA,TRBV7-9,TRBD2,TRBJ2-3
CASSNRRGSYEQYF,TGTGCCAGCAGCAACAGAAGGGGATCCTACGAGCAGTACTTC,once,TRBV5-4,NA,TRBJ2-7
CASSLGNLDTGELFF,TGCGCCAGCAGCTTGGGAAACCTGGACACCGGGGAGCTGTTTTTT,NA,TRBV5-1,NA,TRBJ2-2
CASSLVGIGADTQYF,TGTGCCAGCAGCTTAGTTGGTATAGGTGCAGATACGCAGTATTTT,once,TRBV7-2,NA,TRBJ2-3
CASSPGGTYEQYF,TGTGCCAGTAGTCCGGGGGGAACCTACGAGCAATACTTC,NA,TRBV19,TRBD2,TRBJ2-7